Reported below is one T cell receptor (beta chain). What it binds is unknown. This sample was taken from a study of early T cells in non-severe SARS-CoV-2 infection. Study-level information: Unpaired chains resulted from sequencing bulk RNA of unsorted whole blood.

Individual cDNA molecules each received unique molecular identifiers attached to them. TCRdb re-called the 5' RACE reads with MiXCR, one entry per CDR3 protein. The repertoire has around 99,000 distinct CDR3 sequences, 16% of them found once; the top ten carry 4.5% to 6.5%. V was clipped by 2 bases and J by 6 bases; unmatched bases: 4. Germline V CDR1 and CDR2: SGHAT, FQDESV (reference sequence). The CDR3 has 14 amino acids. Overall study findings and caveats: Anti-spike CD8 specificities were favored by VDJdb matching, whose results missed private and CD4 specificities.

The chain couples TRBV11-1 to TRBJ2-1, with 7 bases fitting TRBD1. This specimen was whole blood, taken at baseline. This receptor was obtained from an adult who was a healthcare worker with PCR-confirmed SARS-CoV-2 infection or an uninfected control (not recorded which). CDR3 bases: TGTGCCAGCAGCTTACAGGGGGTGCGCAATGAGCAGTTCTTC. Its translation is CASSLQGVRNEQFF.